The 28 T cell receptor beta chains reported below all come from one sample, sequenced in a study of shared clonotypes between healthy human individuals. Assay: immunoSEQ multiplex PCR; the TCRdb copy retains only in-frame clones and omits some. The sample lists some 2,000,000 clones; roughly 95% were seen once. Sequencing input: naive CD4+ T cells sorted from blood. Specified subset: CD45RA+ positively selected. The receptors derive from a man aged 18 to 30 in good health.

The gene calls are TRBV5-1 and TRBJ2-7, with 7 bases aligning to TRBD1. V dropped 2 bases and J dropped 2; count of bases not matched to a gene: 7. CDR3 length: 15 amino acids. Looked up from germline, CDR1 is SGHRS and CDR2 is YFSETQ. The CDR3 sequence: CASSLLGRGTYEQYF. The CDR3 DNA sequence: TGCGCCAGCAGCTTATTAGGCAGGGGGACCTACGAGCAGTACTTC.

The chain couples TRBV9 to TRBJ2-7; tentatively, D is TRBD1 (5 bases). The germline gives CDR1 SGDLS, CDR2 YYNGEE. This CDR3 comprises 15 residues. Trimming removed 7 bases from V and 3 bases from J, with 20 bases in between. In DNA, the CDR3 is TGTGCCAGCGGACCAACTCCGGACACAAACTACGAGCAGTACTTC. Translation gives CASGPTPDTNYEQYF.

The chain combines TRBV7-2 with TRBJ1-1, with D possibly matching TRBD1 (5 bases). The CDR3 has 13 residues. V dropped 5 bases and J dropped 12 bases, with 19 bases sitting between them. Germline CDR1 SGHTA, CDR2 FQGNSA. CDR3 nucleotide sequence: TGTGCCAGCAGCCCCAATATAGGGGTAGGAACTTTCTTT. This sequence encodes CASSPNIGVGTFF.

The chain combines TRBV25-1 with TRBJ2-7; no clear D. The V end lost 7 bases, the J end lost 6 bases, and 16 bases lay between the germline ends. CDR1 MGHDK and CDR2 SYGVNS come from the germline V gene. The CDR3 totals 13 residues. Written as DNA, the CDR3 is TGTGCCAGCACCGCCGGGCCGATCAGCGAGCAGTACTTC. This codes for CASTAGPISEQYF.

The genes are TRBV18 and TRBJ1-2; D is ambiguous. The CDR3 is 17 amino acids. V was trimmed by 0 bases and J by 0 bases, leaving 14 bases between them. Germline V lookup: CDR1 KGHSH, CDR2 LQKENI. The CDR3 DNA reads TGTGCCAGCTCACCACCAGTCGACCGAAGAACTAACTATGGCTACACCTTC. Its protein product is CASSPPVDRRTNYGYTF.

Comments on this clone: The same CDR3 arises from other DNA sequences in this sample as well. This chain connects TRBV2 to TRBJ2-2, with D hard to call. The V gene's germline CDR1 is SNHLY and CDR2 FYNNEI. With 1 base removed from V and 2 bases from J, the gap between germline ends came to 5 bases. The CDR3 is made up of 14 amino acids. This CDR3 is CASSEERNTGELFF. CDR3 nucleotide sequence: TGTGCCAGCAGTGAAGAAAGAAACACCGGGGAGCTGTTTTTT.

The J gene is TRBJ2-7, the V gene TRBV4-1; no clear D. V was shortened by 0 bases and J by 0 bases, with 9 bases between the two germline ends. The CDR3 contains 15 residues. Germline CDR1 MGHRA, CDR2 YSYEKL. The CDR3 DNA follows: TGCGCCAGCAGCCAAGAGGCGGCTGACTCCTACGAGCAGTACTTC. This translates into CASSQEAADSYEQYF.

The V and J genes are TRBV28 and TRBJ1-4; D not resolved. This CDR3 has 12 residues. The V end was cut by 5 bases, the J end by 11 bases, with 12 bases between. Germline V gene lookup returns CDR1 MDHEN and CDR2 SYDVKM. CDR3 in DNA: TGTGCCAGCAGTACACGAAACTGGAAACTGTTTTTT. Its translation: CASSTRNWKLFF. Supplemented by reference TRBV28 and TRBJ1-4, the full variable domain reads DVKVTQSSRYLVKRTGEKVFLECVQDMDHENMFWYRQDPGLGLRLIYFSYDVKMKEKGDIPEGYSVSREKKERFSLILESASTNQTSMYLCASSTRNWKLFFGSGTQLSVL.

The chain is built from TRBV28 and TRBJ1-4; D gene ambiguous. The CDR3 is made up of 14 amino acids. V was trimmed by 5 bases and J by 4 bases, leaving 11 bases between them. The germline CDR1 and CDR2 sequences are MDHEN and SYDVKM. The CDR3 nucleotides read TGTGCCAGCAGTACGCAAGTACATAATGAAAAACTGTTTTTT. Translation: CASSTQVHNEKLFF. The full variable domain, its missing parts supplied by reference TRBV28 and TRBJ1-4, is DVKVTQSSRYLVKRTGEKVFLECVQDMDHENMFWYRQDPGLGLRLIYFSYDVKMKEKGDIPEGYSVSREKKERFSLILESASTNQTSMYLCASSTQVHNEKLFFGSGTQLSVL.

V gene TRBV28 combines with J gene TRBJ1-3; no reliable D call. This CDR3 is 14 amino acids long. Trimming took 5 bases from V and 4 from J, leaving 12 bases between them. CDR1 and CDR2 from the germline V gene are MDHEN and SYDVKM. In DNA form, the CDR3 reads TGTGCCAGCAGTCTAACCTCGGTAGGAAACACCATATATTTT. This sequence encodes CASSLTSVGNTIYF.

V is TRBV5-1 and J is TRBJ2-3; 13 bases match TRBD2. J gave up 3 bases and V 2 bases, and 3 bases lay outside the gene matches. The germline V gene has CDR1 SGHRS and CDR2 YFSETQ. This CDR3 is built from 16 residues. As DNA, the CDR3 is TGCGCCAGCAGCTTTAGGACTAGCGGGGGTACAGATACGCAGTATTTT. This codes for CASSFRTSGGTDTQYF.

CDR3 in DNA: TGCGCCAGCAGCCAAGATAGAGCGGGAAGCCCCTACGAGCAGTACTTC. Its translation is CASSQDRAGSPYEQYF. This chain joins TRBV4-1 and TRBJ2-7, with 7 positions matching TRBD2. The CDR3 consists of 16 residues. Trimming cost V 0 bases and J 2 bases; bases outside gene matches: 7. In germline, CDR1 is MGHRA, CDR2 YSYEKL.

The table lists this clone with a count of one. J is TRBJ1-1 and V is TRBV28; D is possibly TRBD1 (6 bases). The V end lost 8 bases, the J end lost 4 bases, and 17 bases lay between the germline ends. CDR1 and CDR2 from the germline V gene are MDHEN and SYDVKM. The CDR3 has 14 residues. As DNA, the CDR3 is TGTGCCAGCGGCTTAGGGGGGCGCGTCACTGAAGCTTTCTTT. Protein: CASGLGGRVTEAFF.

In DNA, the CDR3 is TGTGCCAGCAGCGCAGAGGTTGGGGCCAAAAACATTCAGTACTTC. This translates into CASSAEVGAKNIQYF. The chain links TRBV9 to TRBJ2-4; no definite D call. The germline V and J ends were trimmed by 3 bases and 1 base, with 11 bases remaining between them. Per germline, CDR1 SGDLS and CDR2 YYNGEE. The CDR3 has 15 residues.

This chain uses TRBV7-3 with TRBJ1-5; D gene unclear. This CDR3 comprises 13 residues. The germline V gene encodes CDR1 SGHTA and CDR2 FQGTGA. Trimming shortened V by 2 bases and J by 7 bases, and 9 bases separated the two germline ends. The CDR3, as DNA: TGTGCCAGCAGCTTATTTGACGGACAGCCCCAGCATTTT. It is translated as CASSLFDGQPQHF.

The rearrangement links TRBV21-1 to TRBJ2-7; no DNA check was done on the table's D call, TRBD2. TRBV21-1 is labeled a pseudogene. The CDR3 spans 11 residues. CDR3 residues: CASSTYYEQYF. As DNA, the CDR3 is TGTGCCAGCAGCACTTACTACGAGCAGTACTTC.

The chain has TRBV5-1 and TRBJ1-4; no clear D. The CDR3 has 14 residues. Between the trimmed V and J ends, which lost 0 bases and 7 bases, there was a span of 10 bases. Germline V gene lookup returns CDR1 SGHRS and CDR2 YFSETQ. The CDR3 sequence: CASSLGAPGEKLFF. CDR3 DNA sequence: TGCGCCAGCAGCTTGGGGGCGCCCGGTGAAAAACTGTTTTTT.

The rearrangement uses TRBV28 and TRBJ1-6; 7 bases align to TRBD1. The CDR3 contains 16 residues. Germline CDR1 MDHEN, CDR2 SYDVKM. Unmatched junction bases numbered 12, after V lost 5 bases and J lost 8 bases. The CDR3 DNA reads TGTGCCAGCAGTCCCCCGACAGGGACCAGGTATTCACCCCTCCACTTT. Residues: CASSPPTGTRYSPLHF.

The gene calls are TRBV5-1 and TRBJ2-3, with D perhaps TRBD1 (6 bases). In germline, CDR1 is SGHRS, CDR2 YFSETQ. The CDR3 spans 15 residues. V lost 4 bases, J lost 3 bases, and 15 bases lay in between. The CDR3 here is CASSPPDSLTDTQYF. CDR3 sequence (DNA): TGCGCCAGCAGCCCGCCGGACAGCCTAACAGATACGCAGTATTTT.

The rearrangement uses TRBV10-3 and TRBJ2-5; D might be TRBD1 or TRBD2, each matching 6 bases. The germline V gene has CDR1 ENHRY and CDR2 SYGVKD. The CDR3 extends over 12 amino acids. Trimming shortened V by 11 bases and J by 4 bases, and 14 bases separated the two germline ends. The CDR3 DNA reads TGTGCCGTGGGGAAGGGGGGAGAGACCCAGTACTTC. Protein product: CAVGKGGETQYF.

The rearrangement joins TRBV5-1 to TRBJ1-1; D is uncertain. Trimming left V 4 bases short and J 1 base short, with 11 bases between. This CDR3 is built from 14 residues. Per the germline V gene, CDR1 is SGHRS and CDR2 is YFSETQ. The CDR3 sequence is CASSPPMRNTEAFF. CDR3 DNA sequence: TGCGCCAGCAGCCCCCCCATGCGGAACACTGAAGCTTTCTTT.

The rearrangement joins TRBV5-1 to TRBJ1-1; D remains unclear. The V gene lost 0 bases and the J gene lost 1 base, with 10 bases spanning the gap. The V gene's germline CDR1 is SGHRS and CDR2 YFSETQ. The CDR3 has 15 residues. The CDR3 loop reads CASSLVGAGNTEAFF. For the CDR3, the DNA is TGCGCCAGCAGCTTGGTCGGAGCAGGGAACACTGAAGCTTTCTTT. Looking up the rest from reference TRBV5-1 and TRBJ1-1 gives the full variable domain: KAGVTQTPRYLIKTRGQQVTLSCSPISGHRSVSWYQQTPGQGLQFLFEYFSETQRNKGNFPGRFSGRQFSNSRSEMNVSTLELGDSALYLCASSLVGAGNTEAFFGQGTRLTVV.

CDR3 nucleotide sequence: TGTGCCAGCAGGGTGGGACGGGCCTACGAGCAGTACTTC. Its protein is CASRVGRAYEQYF. The chain employs TRBV6-5 and TRBJ2-7; D possibly matches TRBD1 or TRBD2 (5 bases each). CDR1 and CDR2 from the germline V gene are MNHEY and SVGAGI. V was cut by 6 bases and J by 2 bases, with 11 bases left in between. The CDR3 covers 13 residues.

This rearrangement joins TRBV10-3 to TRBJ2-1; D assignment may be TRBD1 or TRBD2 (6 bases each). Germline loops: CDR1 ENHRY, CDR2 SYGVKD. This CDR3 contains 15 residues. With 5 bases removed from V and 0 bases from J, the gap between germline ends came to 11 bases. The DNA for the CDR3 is TGTGCCATCAGTCAAGGGGGGAGCTCCTACAATGAGCAGTTCTTC. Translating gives CAISQGGSSYNEQFF.

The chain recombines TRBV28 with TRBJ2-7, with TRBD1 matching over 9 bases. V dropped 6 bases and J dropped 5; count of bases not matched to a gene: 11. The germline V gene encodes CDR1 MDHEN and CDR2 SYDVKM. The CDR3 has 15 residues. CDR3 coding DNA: TGTGCCAGCAGCCCTTCCGGGACAGGGTCCCACGAGCAGTACTTC. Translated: CASSPSGTGSHEQYF.

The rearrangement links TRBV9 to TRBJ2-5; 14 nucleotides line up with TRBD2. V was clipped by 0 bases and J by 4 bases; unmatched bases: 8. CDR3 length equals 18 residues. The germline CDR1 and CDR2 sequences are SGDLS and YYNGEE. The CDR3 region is CASSVATGTSGRGETQYF. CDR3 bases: TGTGCCAGCAGCGTAGCTACAGGGACTAGCGGGAGAGGAGAGACCCAGTACTTC.

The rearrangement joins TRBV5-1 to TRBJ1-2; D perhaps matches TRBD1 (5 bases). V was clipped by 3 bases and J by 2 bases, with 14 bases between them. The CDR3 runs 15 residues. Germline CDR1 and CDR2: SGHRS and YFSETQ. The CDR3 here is CASSSPVAGNYGYTF. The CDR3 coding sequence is TGCGCCAGCAGCTCCCCGGTGGCAGGGAACTATGGCTACACCTTC.

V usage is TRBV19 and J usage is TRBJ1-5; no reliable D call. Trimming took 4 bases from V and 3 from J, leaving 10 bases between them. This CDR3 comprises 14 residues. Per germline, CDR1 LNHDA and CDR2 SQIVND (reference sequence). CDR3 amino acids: CASSTGRDNQPQHF. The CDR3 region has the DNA TGTGCCAGTAGTACAGGACGGGACAATCAGCCCCAGCATTTT.